This passage covers 32 T cell receptor beta chains from one sample sequenced in a study of T cells in Graves' hyperthyroidism and ophthalmopathy. RNA transcripts served as the template for amplifying TCR beta CDR3 regions. Primed by the HTBI set, a first-round RT-PCR was run on the TCR CDR3. TCRdb fed the multiplex PCR reads into MiXCR, producing one record per CDR3 protein. Of under 400,000 distinct CDR3 sequences in the sample, 15% to 20% were seen once. Sequenced material: blood. Receptors originate from a woman aged 45-59 years with Graves' hyperthyroidism.

This clonotype was counted only a few times. The rearrangement uses TRBV20-1 and TRBJ2-2; D remains ambiguous. Trimming shortened V by 4 bases and J by 0 bases, and 6 bases separated the two germline ends. The germline CDR1 and CDR2 sequences are DFQATT and SNEGSKA (reference sequence). The CDR3 extends over 13 amino acids. As DNA, the CDR3 is TGCAGTGCTACCACCACGAACACCGGGGAGCTGTTTTTT. As protein: CSATTTNTGELFF.

This clonotype was counted ten times or more. J is TRBJ2-4 and V is TRBV7-3; TRBD1 matches 8 bases. With V trimmed by 5 bases and J by 0 bases, 6 bases remained unmatched. CDR1 and CDR2 from the germline V gene are SGHTA and FQGTGA. This CDR3 is built from 16 residues. CDR3 bases: TGTGCCAGCAGCACCGGACAGGGAGTAGCCAAAAACATTCAGTACTTC. This translates into CASSTGQGVAKNIQYF. Full variable domain (remainder filled in from reference TRBV7-3 and TRBJ2-4): GAGVSQTPSNKVTEKGKYVELRCDPISGHTALYWYRQSLGQGPEFLIYFQGTGAADDSGLPNDRFFAVRPEGSVSTLKIQRTERGDSAVYLCASSTGQGVAKNIQYFGAGTRLSVL.

This clonotype was seen a handful of times. V gene TRBV3-1 combines with J gene TRBJ2-2; 7 positions match TRBD1. Trimming at V came to 8 bases and at J to 5 bases, leaving 11 bases not matched to a gene. This CDR3 contains 15 residues. CDR1 and CDR2 (germline): LGHDT, YNNKEL (reference sequence). The CDR3 nucleotides read TGTGCCAGCTCAGCCGGGACAGCCCAAACCGGGGAGCTGTTTTTT. This codes for CASSAGTAQTGELFF.

The rearrangement joins TRBV12-3 or TRBV12-4 to TRBJ2-7, with 7 bases lining up with TRBD2. The V gene end was trimmed by 1 base and the J gene end by 3 bases; junction bases not matched to a gene: 9. This CDR3 comprises 16 residues. The CDR3 loop reads CASSLGDLREYYEQYF. The CDR3 coding sequence is TGTGCCAGCAGTTTAGGGGACTTGCGGGAGTACTACGAGCAGTACTTC.

This clonotype has at least ten counts. The gene calls are TRBV20-1 and TRBJ2-5; D uncertain. The V end was cut by 6 bases, the J end by 2 bases, with 10 bases between. The CDR3 spans 12 residues. From germline, CDR1 is DFQATT and CDR2 SNEGSKA (reference sequence). CDR3 protein: CSAPRLQETQYF. The CDR3 DNA sequence: TGCAGTGCACCACGGCTGCAAGAGACCCAGTACTTC.

CDR3: CASSLGWGNTGELFF. DNA of the CDR3: TGTGCCAGCAGCTTAGGCTGGGGTAACACCGGGGAGCTGTTTTTT. The V gene is TRBV13, the J gene TRBJ2-2, with D unresolved. This CDR3 spans 15 amino acids. CDR1 is PRHDT, CDR2 FYEKMQ, per germline (reference sequence). The V and J ends lost 0 bases and 2 bases respectively, with 7 bases between them.

The table lists this clonotype with many counts. The rearrangement links TRBV3-1 to TRBJ2-2; D not certain. The V end lost 1 base, the J end lost 7 bases, and 10 bases lay between the germline ends. Germline lookup yields CDR1 LGHDT and CDR2 YNNKEL (reference sequence). This CDR3 region has 14 residues. DNA of the CDR3: TGTGCCAGCAGCCAAGCTAATGAGGACGGGGAGCTGTTTTTT. Translation: CASSQANEDGELFF.

The chain has TRBV4-1 and TRBJ2-1; D gene ambiguous. This CDR3 is built from 15 residues. V dropped 4 bases and J dropped 2 bases, with 12 bases sitting between them. Germline V gene sequence: CDR1 MGHRA, CDR2 YSYEKL. CDR3 DNA sequence: TGCGCCAGCAGCCGAGATCATAGCCCCTACAATGAGCAGTTCTTC. Its translation is CASSRDHSPYNEQFF.

The sample holds a few counts of this clonotype. The J gene is TRBJ2-3, the V gene TRBV20-1, with TRBD2 as a possible D gene (6 bases). The CDR3 loop spans 13 amino acids. V dropped 8 bases and J dropped 2 bases, with 14 bases sitting between them. Per the germline V gene, CDR1 is DFQATT and CDR2 is SNEGSKA (reference sequence). In DNA form, the CDR3 reads TGCAGTACCCCCGGCGGGGCCACAGATACGCAGTATTTT. Protein: CSTPGGATDTQYF.

The V and J genes are TRBV5-1 and TRBJ1-1; 8 positions agree with TRBD1. The CDR3 extends over 15 amino acids. Trimming took 4 bases from V and 1 from J; bases not matched to a gene: 6. Germline V gene data show CDR1 as SGHRS and CDR2 as YFSETQ. CDR3 sequence reads: CASSPQGQENTEAFF. CDR3 in DNA: TGCGCCAGCAGCCCCCAGGGACAGGAGAACACTGAAGCTTTCTTT.

At least ten counts were recorded for this clonotype. J is TRBJ2-3 and V is TRBV7-2; 7 bases align to TRBD2. This CDR3 spans 15 amino acids. V dropped 5 bases and J dropped 5; count of bases not matched to a gene: 10. Germline V gene lookup returns CDR1 SGHTA and CDR2 FQGNSA. CDR3 bases: TGTGCCAGCAGCCTCTCTTCGGGGGGTGGAGATACGCAGTATTTT. This codes for CASSLSSGGGDTQYF.

This clonotype showed up just a few times. The DNA for the CDR3 is TGCAGCGTTGGAGGGGGAGTCACCGGGGAGCTGTTTTTT. Protein: CSVGGGVTGELFF. The chain is built from TRBV29-1 and TRBJ2-2, with D possibly TRBD1 on 6 matching bases. The CDR3 is 13 amino acids. Trimming left V 4 bases short and J 4 bases short, with 10 bases between. The germline V gene encodes CDR1 SQVTM and CDR2 ANQGSEA.

In its sample, this clonotype was seen many times. The gene calls are TRBV5-1 and TRBJ2-3, with 11 bases matching TRBD1. CDR1 SGHRS and CDR2 YFSETQ come from the germline V gene. Trimming at V came to 3 bases and at J to 6 bases, leaving 6 bases not matched to a gene. CDR3 length: 15 amino acids. CDR3 region: CASSSPGQGVDTQYF. CDR3 nucleotide sequence: TGCGCCAGCAGCTCTCCGGGACAGGGGGTCGATACGCAGTATTTT.

This rearrangement joins TRBV19 to TRBJ2-1, with TRBD2 matching over 7 bases. Germline lookup yields CDR1 LNHDA and CDR2 SQIVND (reference sequence). Losses at the gene ends were 6 bases for V and 6 bases for J; bases not matched to a gene: 5. There are 13 residues in the CDR3. The chain's CDR3 is CASRQAGINEQFF. CDR3 sequence (DNA): TGTGCCAGTAGACAAGCGGGAATCAATGAGCAGTTCTTC.

This chain links TRBV30 with TRBJ1-5, with D perhaps TRBD1 (6 bases). Germline values: CDR1 GTSNPN, CDR2 SVGIG (reference sequence). The CDR3 is made up of 19 amino acids. V was shortened by 1 base and J by 1 base, with 23 bases between the two germline ends. Here the CDR3 DNA reads TGTGCCTGGAGTGATACAGGCTTGGGGACACGTTTGAGCAATCAGCCCCAGCATTTT. Translating gives CAWSDTGLGTRLSNQPQHF.

This clonotype has a count of ten or more. The rearrangement uses TRBV18 and TRBJ2-1; possible D gene TRBD1, 6 bases. Looked up from germline, CDR1 is KGHSH and CDR2 is LQKENI. The V end was cut by 3 bases, the J end by 3 bases, with 9 bases between. The CDR3 spans 14 residues. This CDR3 reads CASSPETGYNEQFF. In nucleotides, the CDR3 is TGTGCCAGCTCACCCGAGACAGGCTACAATGAGCAGTTCTTC.

This clonotype was counted at least ten times. In DNA, the CDR3 is TGTGCCAGCAGTGCGGCTCGGGGTGGCAATCAGCCCCAGCATTTT. Its translation is CASSAARGGNQPQHF. This sequence joins TRBV12-3 or TRBV12-4 and TRBJ1-5; D is uncertain. Trimming stripped 5 bases from V and 2 bases from J, with 13 bases between. CDR3 size: 15 residues.

This clonotype appeared many times. V usage is TRBV18 and J usage is TRBJ2-1; TRBD2 matches 8 bases. CDR1 KGHSH and CDR2 LQKENI come from the germline V gene. This CDR3 has 15 amino acids. V shed 1 base and J 4 bases; nucleotides not matched to a gene: 3. CDR3 in DNA: TGTGCCAGCTCACCACGGAGCGGGGGTTACAATGAGCAGTTCTTC. This translates into CASSPRSGGYNEQFF. Full variable domain (outside the CDR3, taken from reference TRBV18 and TRBJ2-1): NAGVMQNPRHLVRRRGQEARLRCSPMKGHSHVYWYRQLPEEGLKFMVYLQKENIIDESGMPKERFSAEFPKEGPSILRIQQVVRGDSAAYFCASSPRSGGYNEQFFGPGTRLTVL.

This clonotype was observed a few times. The chain combines TRBV5-6 with TRBJ1-4; D is ambiguous. The length of the CDR3 is 14 residues. The germline CDR1 and CDR2 sequences are SGHDT and YYEEEE. The ends were cut back, 0 bases at V and 8 bases at J, with 11 bases in the middle. Written as DNA, the CDR3 is TGTGCCAGCAGCTTGGTGGCGGTTGGGGAAAAACTGTTTTTT. Its protein is CASSLVAVGEKLFF.

The chain recombines TRBV27 with TRBJ2-1, with no clear D. CDR3 length: 13 amino acids. Trimming shortened V by 8 bases and J by 4 bases, and 12 bases separated the two germline ends. Germline assignment: CDR1 MNHEY and CDR2 SMNVEV (reference sequence). CDR3 sequence (DNA): TGTGCCAGCTCCCCCACGGCTTACAATGAGCAGTTCTTC. It is translated as CASSPTAYNEQFF.

The CDR3 bases are TGTGCCAGCAGTTACTCTAGCGGGCTGGGCAATGAGCAGTTCTTC. As protein: CASSYSSGLGNEQFF. The chain recombines TRBV6-5 with TRBJ2-1; the match to TRBD2 covers 7 bases. J lost 6 bases, V lost 0 bases, and 5 bases had no gene match. The CDR3 length is 15 residues. Germline V lookup: CDR1 MNHEY, CDR2 SVGAGI.

Details on this clonotype: A read error may produce the germline difference seen at one junction end. This chain connects TRBV6-1 to TRBJ1-2; TRBD1 matches 10 bases. The CDR3 is 16 amino acids. Germline-derived CDR1 and CDR2 are MNHNS and SASEGT. DNA of the CDR3: TGTGCCAGCAGTCAAGCTGGACAGGGGGGGGGCTATGGCTACACCTTC. Translating gives CASSQAGQGGGYGYTF.

The J gene is TRBJ1-2, the V gene TRBV7-8; 7 nucleotides line up with TRBD1. The CDR3 has 14 residues. The germline gives CDR1 SGHVS, CDR2 FQNEAQ. Trimming removed 5 bases from V and 2 bases from J; junction bases left unmatched: 5. The CDR3 loop is CASSPSTGNYGYTF. Written as DNA, the CDR3 is TGTGCCAGCAGCCCCTCGACAGGGAACTATGGCTACACCTTC.

This clonotype appeared a single time. V and J are TRBV29-1 and TRBJ2-5, with D perhaps matching TRBD1 (6 bases). This CDR3 has 14 amino acids. Trimming stripped 3 bases from V and 2 bases from J, with 13 bases between. Germline lookup yields CDR1 SQVTM and CDR2 ANQGSEA. The CDR3 spells CSVDGTRLQETQYF. The CDR3 DNA is TGCAGCGTTGACGGGACACGACTTCAAGAGACCCAGTACTTC.

The chain employs TRBV7-6 and TRBJ1-1; unclear D gene. The CDR3 extends over 14 amino acids. CDR1 and CDR2 from the germline V gene are SGHVS and FNYEAQ. V lost 5 bases and J 1 base, leaving 11 bases between the germline ends. Written as DNA, the CDR3 is TGTGCCAGCAGCAAGGTCCAGAGGAACACTGAAGCTTTCTTT. Amino acid sequence: CASSKVQRNTEAFF. Using reference TRBV7-6 and TRBJ1-1 for the parts outside the CDR3, the full variable domain is GAGVSQSPRYKVTKRGQDVALRCDPISGHVSLYWYRQALGQGPEFLTYFNYEAQQDKSGLPNDRFSAERPEGSISTLTIQRTEQRDSAMYRCASSKVQRNTEAFFGQGTRLTVV.

This clonotype was counted only a few times. The rearrangement joins TRBV10-3 to TRBJ2-7; D gene uncertain. Germline-derived CDR1 and CDR2 are ENHRY and SYGVKD. Trimming shortened V by 2 bases and J by 1 base, and 9 bases separated the two germline ends. The length of the CDR3 is 14 residues. The DNA for the CDR3 is TGTGCCATCAGTGAGATTGGCAGGTCCTACGAGCAGTACGTC. It translates to CAISEIGRSYEQYV.

This clonotype was counted at least ten times. This chain joins TRBV5-1 and TRBJ2-1; perhaps TRBD2 as D (5 bases). V lost 2 bases, J lost 4 bases, and 13 bases lay in between. The CDR3 contains 15 residues. Germline CDR1 reads SGHRS; CDR2 reads YFSETQ. The CDR3, as DNA: TGCGCCAGCAGCTTCACAGCGGACGGTTACAATGAGCAGTTCTTC. Its protein product is CASSFTADGYNEQFF.

This sequence joins TRBV9 and TRBJ2-1; 10 bases line up with TRBD2. The J call could be wrong; TRBJ2-7 is a better fit for the DNA end. CDR3 size: 15 residues. CDR1 and CDR2 from the germline V gene are SGDLS and YYNGEE. The CDR3 bases are TGTGCCAGCAGCGTAGAGAGCGGGAGGGCCAATGAGCAGTACTTC. This encodes CASSVESGRANEQYF.

This clonotype appeared many times. The rearrangement uses TRBV28 and TRBJ2-7, with 7 bases identical to TRBD2. This CDR3 has 13 residues. V shed 6 bases and J 3 bases; nucleotides not matched to a gene: 5. Per the germline V gene, CDR1 is MDHEN and CDR2 is SYDVKM. CDR3 sequence reads: CASRSGTNYEQYF. The CDR3 DNA follows: TGTGCCAGCAGGTCCGGGACTAACTACGAGCAGTACTTC.

This clonotype has a count of ten or more. V is TRBV6-1 and J is TRBJ1-5, with D uncertain. Germline values: CDR1 MNHNS, CDR2 SASEGT. Between the trimmed V and J ends, which lost 8 bases and 5 bases, there was a span of 16 bases. The CDR3 is made up of 14 amino acids. The CDR3, as DNA: TGTGCCAGCTTAAGTGGCAGTCGATATCAGCCCCAGCATTTT. Its translation: CASLSGSRYQPQHF.

The rearrangement uses TRBV20-1 and TRBJ1-2, with 10 bases that match TRBD1. Germline lookup yields CDR1 DFQATT and CDR2 SNEGSKA (reference sequence). The V segment lost 6 bases and the J segment 8 bases; nucleotides outside the gene matches: 9. The CDR3 runs to 13 residues. The CDR3: CSATRQGAWGYTF. The CDR3 bases are TGCAGTGCGACGAGACAGGGGGCTTGGGGCTACACCTTC.

This chain links TRBV12-3 or TRBV12-4 with TRBJ2-5, with 10 nucleotides matching TRBD1. The CDR3 has 15 amino acids. V shed 5 bases, J shed 7 bases, and the junction held 10 bases outside the gene matches. The CDR3 loop reads CASSTGDRGTGTQYF. The CDR3 DNA reads TGTGCCAGCAGTACCGGGGACAGGGGAACTGGGACCCAGTACTTC.